These 28 T cell receptor beta chains were all obtained from the same sample, sequenced in a study of T cell responses to AZD1222 COVID-19 vaccine. Generated by immunoSEQ multiplex PCR, the TCRdb table keeps only in-frame clones and is missing some. Of more than 90,000 clones listed, around 84% were seen once; the top ten hold 17%. The input for sequencing was peripheral blood, taken 28 days after the second AZD1222 dose. The receptors derive from an adult who received the AZD1222 COVID-19 vaccine.

This clone was observed a handful of times. This chain joins TRBV19 and TRBJ2-2; 10 nucleotides match TRBD1. Germline-derived CDR1 and CDR2 are LNHDA and SQIVND (reference sequence). V gave up 7 bases and J gave up 6 bases; unmatched junction bases: 8. The CDR3 totals 15 residues. The CDR3, as DNA: TGTGCCAGTACTCTAGGGACAGGGGAGGCCGGGGAGCTGTTTTTT. This gives the protein CASTLGTGEAGELFF.

This chain links TRBV10-1 with TRBJ2-7, with 11 bases fitting TRBD2. V lost 9 bases and J lost 3; bases outside the gene matches: 4. The germline V gene has CDR1 WNHNN and CDR2 SYGVQD (reference sequence). The CDR3 runs 13 residues. CDR3 DNA: TGCGCCAGATTAGCGGGGGGGCTCTACGAGCAGTACTTC. Residues: CARLAGGLYEQYF.

The genes are TRBV5-4 and TRBJ2-3; 9 positions match TRBD2. Per the germline V gene, CDR1 is SGHNT and CDR2 is YYREEE (reference sequence). Germline trimming cut 1 base from V and 7 bases from J; bases unmatched to any gene: 10. CDR3 length: 16 residues. The CDR3 loop is CASSLISAGGPNTQYF. The CDR3 coding sequence is TGTGCCAGCAGCTTGATTTCCGCGGGGGGGCCGAATACGCAGTATTTT.

The chain is built from TRBV5-5 and TRBJ1-4; weak D call: TRBD1 (6 bases). CDR3 length equals 17 residues. V was trimmed by 4 bases and J by 0 bases, leaving 16 bases between them. CDR1 and CDR2 (germline): SGHKS, YYEKEE (reference sequence). The CDR3 here is CASSMDARGATNEKLFF. CDR3 nucleotide sequence: TGTGCCAGCAGCATGGACGCCAGGGGAGCAACTAATGAAAAACTGTTTTTT.

The chain has TRBV6-5 and TRBJ1-4; perhaps TRBD1 as D (5 bases). Germline V CDR1 and CDR2: MNHEY, SVGAGI. Trimming left V 0 bases short and J 0 bases short, with 8 bases between. The CDR3 covers 16 residues. The CDR3 spells CASSYSMGATNEKLFF. CDR3 DNA: TGTGCCAGCAGTTACTCGATGGGGGCAACTAATGAAAAACTGTTTTTT.

The rearrangement joins TRBV7-8 to TRBJ2-2, with 7 bases fitting TRBD2. Germline V gives CDR1 SGHVS, CDR2 FQNEAQ. The V segment lost 3 bases and the J segment 3 bases; nucleotides outside the gene matches: 10. This CDR3 has 17 residues. The CDR3 DNA reads as TGTGCCAGCAGCTTCCTACGAGCGGGGATATACACCGGGGAGCTGTTTTTT. Protein: CASSFLRAGIYTGELFF.

The count of this clone is one. The rearrangement uses TRBV29-1 and TRBJ1-5, with D possibly being TRBD1 (5 bases). V was cut by 5 bases and J by 2 bases, with 13 bases left in between. The CDR3 has 14 amino acids. Per the germline V gene, CDR1 is SQVTM and CDR2 is ANQGSEA. The CDR3 reads CSVTQGFGNQPQHF. DNA of the CDR3: TGCAGCGTTACTCAGGGTTTTGGCAATCAGCCCCAGCATTTT.

This clone was recorded a few times. V and J are TRBV5-1 and TRBJ2-3, with TRBD2 matching 10 bases. The CDR3 is 18 residues long. Unmatched junction bases numbered 9, after V lost 1 base and J lost 1 base. Germline V gene lookup returns CDR1 SGHRS and CDR2 YFSETQ. CDR3 nucleotides: TGCGCCAGCAGCTTGATTCAGCGGGGGGGCCGGGGCACAGATACGCAGTATTTT. It is translated as CASSLIQRGGRGTDTQYF.

This clone was counted between two and nine times. The chain recombines TRBV7-2 with TRBJ2-7, with D hard to call. This CDR3 comprises 14 residues. The V end lost 1 base, the J end lost 1 base, and 8 bases lay between the germline ends. The germline gives CDR1 SGHTA, CDR2 FQGNSA. The CDR3 coding sequence is TGTGCCAGCAGCTTAGAGGGCAGATCCTACGAGCAGTACTTC. It yields the protein CASSLEGRSYEQYF.

The gene calls are TRBV7-9 and TRBJ2-5; D is tentatively TRBD1 or TRBD2 (5 bases each). CDR1 is SEHNR and CDR2 is FQNEAQ in the germline V gene (reference sequence). V lost 5 bases, J lost 14 bases, and 24 bases lay in between. The CDR3 length is 14 residues. Here the CDR3 reads CASSAPGDLPTGYF. The CDR3 DNA is TGTGCCAGCAGCGCGCCTGGGGACCTACCGACGGGTTACTTC.

V is TRBV12-3 or TRBV12-4 and J is TRBJ1-1; D might be TRBD1 (6 bases). V was shortened by 6 bases and J by 10 bases, with 18 bases between the two germline ends. This CDR3 comprises 13 residues. CDR3 residues: CASSRTVSRRAFF. CDR3 coding DNA: TGTGCCAGCAGCAGGACAGTTTCTAGGCGAGCTTTCTTT.

This clone was seen just once. The rearrangement joins TRBV6-5 to TRBJ1-2; D not certain. Germline V gene data show CDR1 as MNHEY and CDR2 as SVGAGI. V lost 7 bases, J lost 3 bases, and 9 bases lay in between. CDR3 length: 12 amino acids. This chain's CDR3 is CASKKDHYGYTF. The DNA of the CDR3 is TGTGCCAGCAAGAAGGACCACTATGGCTACACCTTC.

The chain carries TRBV10-2 and TRBJ2-3; 8 bases align to TRBD2. The germline CDR1 and CDR2 sequences are WSHSY and SAAADI. The CDR3 runs to 15 residues. V gave up 2 bases and J gave up 3 bases; unmatched junction bases: 4. CDR3 region: CASSETGGWTDTQYF. In nucleotides, the CDR3 is TGCGCCAGCAGTGAGACGGGAGGGTGGACAGATACGCAGTATTTT.

The chain joins TRBV7-3 to TRBJ2-1, with 11 positions matching TRBD2. The CDR3 has 19 residues. Trimming removed 4 bases from V and 0 bases from J; junction bases left unmatched: 11. CDR1 and CDR2 from the germline V gene are SGHTA and FQGTGA. The CDR3: CASSSPTSGATTSYNEQFF. CDR3 bases: TGTGCCAGCAGCTCCCCGACTAGCGGGGCAACTACCTCCTACAATGAGCAGTTCTTC.

The count of this clone is one. The V gene is TRBV6-5, the J gene TRBJ2-2; maybe TRBD2 (6 bases). The germline gives CDR1 MNHEY, CDR2 SVGAGI. There are 16 residues in the CDR3. V lost 0 bases and J 0 bases, leaving 8 bases between the germline ends. This chain's CDR3 is CASSYSPGANTGELFF. The CDR3 DNA reads as TGTGCCAGCAGTTACTCACCGGGAGCGAACACCGGGGAGCTGTTTTTT.

The J gene is TRBJ1-1, the V gene TRBV7-9; no definite D call. The germline CDR1 and CDR2 sequences are SEHNR and FQNEAQ (reference sequence). Between the trimmed V and J ends, which lost 2 bases and 4 bases, there was a span of 8 bases. The CDR3 is 13 amino acids. The CDR3 region has the DNA TGTGCCAGCAGCTTACGTGATGGCACTGAAGCTTTCTTT. This sequence encodes CASSLRDGTEAFF. The whole variable domain, remainder taken from reference TRBV7-9 and TRBJ1-1, is DTGVSQNPRHKITKRGQNVTFRCDPISEHNRLYWYRQTLGQGPEFLTYFQNEAQLEKSRLLSDRFSAERPKGSFSTLEIQRTEQGDSAMYLCASSLRDGTEAFFGQGTRLTVV.

The chain has TRBV7-9 and TRBJ2-2; 9 bases agree with TRBD1. This CDR3 is 15 amino acids long. Germline CDR1 SEHNR, CDR2 FQNEAQ (reference sequence). With 1 base clipped from V and 5 bases from J, the junction kept 2 bases outside the gene matches. For the CDR3, the DNA is TGTGCCAGCAGCTTAGACAGGGGGCGTACCGGGGAGCTGTTTTTT. Protein product: CASSLDRGRTGELFF.

The rearrangement links TRBV5-1 to TRBJ2-1, with TRBD1 matching over 7 bases. The CDR3 loop spans 11 amino acids. CDR1 is SGHRS and CDR2 is YFSETQ in the germline V gene. The junction had 0 bases not matched to a gene; V was cut back by 7 bases and J by 5 bases. In DNA form, the CDR3 reads TGCGCCAGCGGACAGGACAATGAGCAGTTCTTC. It specifies CASGQDNEQFF.

The chain is built from TRBV12-3 or TRBV12-4 and TRBJ1-1; D gene uncertain. Trimming took 1 base from V and 5 from J, leaving 5 bases between them. This CDR3 has 12 residues. CDR3 coding DNA: TGTGCCAGCAGTTTAGGGAAAACTGAAGCTTTCTTT. This codes for CASSLGKTEAFF.

This rearrangement joins TRBV2 to TRBJ2-3; D is possibly TRBD2 (5 bases). Germline V gives CDR1 SNHLY, CDR2 FYNNEI. Trimming took 5 bases from V and 5 from J, leaving 8 bases between them. The CDR3 covers 12 residues. CDR3 in DNA: TGTGCCAGCAGTAAACTAGGAGATACGCAGTATTTT. Translated: CASSKLGDTQYF. The full variable domain, its missing parts supplied by reference TRBV2 and TRBJ2-3, is EPEVTQTPSHQVTQMGQEVILRCVPISNHLYFYWYRQILGQKVEFLVSFYNNEISEKSEIFDDQFSVERPDGSNFTLKIRSTKLEDSAMYFCASSKLGDTQYFGPGTRLTVL.

The chain links TRBV6-2 or TRBV6-3 to TRBJ1-2, with no clear D. There are 13 residues in the CDR3. Trimming stripped 2 bases from V and 8 bases from J, with 12 bases between. Germline CDR1 is MNHEY and CDR2 is SVGEGT. CDR3 DNA sequence: TGTGCCAGCAGTTACGGTTGGACGGGAGGCTACACCTTC. Amino acids: CASSYGWTGGYTF.

The gene calls are TRBV7-8 and TRBJ2-1, with TRBD2 identical over 12 bases. The germline V gene encodes CDR1 SGHVS and CDR2 FQNEAQ. V was pared by 5 bases and J by 4 bases, with 9 bases of the junction left unmatched. The CDR3 extends over 17 amino acids. The CDR3 spells CASSRLAGVLRYNEQFF. CDR3 bases: TGTGCCAGCAGCAGACTAGCGGGGGTCCTTAGATACAATGAGCAGTTCTTC.

This clone showed up just once. The rearrangement uses TRBV7-7 and TRBJ2-3; 8 bases match TRBD2. Germline-derived CDR1 and CDR2 are SSHAT and FNYEAQ (reference sequence). The CDR3 is made up of 15 amino acids. V lost 5 bases to trimming and J lost 4 bases; unmatched junction nucleotides: 8. CDR3 protein: CASSRGGPEADTQYF. CDR3 coding DNA: TGTGCCAGCAGCCGGGGGGGGCCGGAAGCAGATACGCAGTATTTT.

The chain recombines TRBV11-3 with TRBJ2-3, with D possibly being TRBD1 or TRBD2 (6 bases each). CDR3 size: 15 residues. With 5 bases removed from V and 1 base from J, the gap between germline ends came to 13 bases. CDR1 is SGHNT and CDR2 is YENEEA in the germline V gene. CDR3 DNA: TGTGCCAGCAGCCCCGAGGGGGGCGGCACAGATACGCAGTATTTT. Protein sequence: CASSPEGGGTDTQYF.

This clone was detected only a few times. The rearrangement uses TRBV28 and TRBJ1-2; 12 bases align to TRBD1. The germline CDR1 and CDR2 sequences are MDHEN and SYDVKM. V shed 6 bases and J 7 bases; nucleotides not matched to a gene: 6. There are 14 residues in the CDR3. In DNA form, the CDR3 reads TGTGCCAGCAGCTCCGGGACAGGGGGCTCTGGCTACACCTTC. Protein: CASSSGTGGSGYTF.

V and J are TRBV6-5 and TRBJ1-2, with 7 bases fitting TRBD1. With V trimmed by 7 bases and J by 8 bases, 10 bases remained unmatched. This CDR3 comprises 13 residues. Germline assignment: CDR1 MNHEY and CDR2 SVGAGI. The CDR3 loop reads CASIGTAESGYTF. In DNA form, the CDR3 reads TGTGCCAGCATTGGGACAGCTGAATCGGGCTACACCTTC.

The J gene is TRBJ1-1, the V gene TRBV27; 8 bases match TRBD1. The V gene's germline CDR1 is MNHEY and CDR2 SMNVEV (reference sequence). V lost 5 bases to trimming and J lost 5 bases; unmatched junction nucleotides: 10. This CDR3 spans 15 amino acids. The CDR3 sequence is CASSRRQGLMTEAFF. DNA for the CDR3: TGTGCCAGCAGTCGCCGACAGGGGTTAATGACTGAAGCTTTCTTT.

The chain carries TRBV6-2 or TRBV6-3 and TRBJ2-2, with 7 bases lining up with TRBD1. The CDR3 extends over 15 amino acids. Germline trimming cut 5 bases from V and 1 base from J; bases unmatched to any gene: 4. Germline V CDR1 and CDR2: MNHEY, SVGEGT. CDR3 residues: CASSRTGGNTGELFF. DNA of the CDR3: TGTGCCAGCAGTCGGACAGGCGGGAACACCGGGGAGCTGTTTTTT.